Given below is one T cell receptor beta chain in context. This entry comes from a study of blood T cell repertoires in COVID-19. Method: immunoSEQ multiplex PCR; TCRdb's copy keeps in-frame clones and lacks some. This sample has under 450,000 clones; roughly 90% occur once, and the top ten carry just under 3%. The CDR3 totals 15 residues. V lost 2 bases and J lost 8; bases outside the gene matches: 10. In germline, CDR1 is MNHNY, CDR2 SVGAGI (reference sequence). The receptor's source is a woman aged 25-40 years who had recovered from COVID-19. The V and J genes are TRBV6-6 and TRBJ1-2; 8 bases match TRBD1. Source material: PBMCs or T cells enriched from blood (not recorded which). The CDR3 sequence is CASSYGLDRVEGYTF. CDR3 sequence (DNA): TGTGCCAGCAGTTACGGGCTGGACAGGGTGGAGGGCTACACCTTC.